This T cell receptor (beta chain) was recovered during a study of T-cell memory formation after mild COVID-19. The ends were cut back, 0 bases at V and 2 bases at J, with 8 bases in the middle. The V gene's germline CDR1 is SGHAT and CDR2 FQNNGV. The CDR3 contains 15 residues. TCRdb independently ran MiXCR on the 5' RACE reads; one entry per CDR3 protein. Of 350,000 to 450,000 distinct CDR3 sequences listed, about 15% are singletons. The sample consisted of PBMCs or a T cell subset sorted from them (not recorded which). The chain recombines TRBV11-2 with TRBJ2-1; tentative D call: TRBD1 (5 bases). This clonotype was obtained from a man aged 18 to 35 who had mild COVID-19 (a few samples of this study predate the infection). Cell type and time point are not known. CDR3 nucleotide sequence: TGTGCCAGCAGCTTAGAACAGGTGGCCTACAATGAGCAGTTCTTC. Its protein product is CASSLEQVAYNEQFF.